The entry below gives a single TCR beta chain sequence along with its context. Germline loops: CDR1 GTSNPN, CDR2 SVGIG (reference sequence). The CDR3 runs to 19 residues. The germline V and J ends were trimmed by 4 bases and 0 bases, with 22 bases remaining between them. This specimen comes from a study of shared clonotypes between healthy human individuals. Only in-frame clones appear in the TCRdb table, and some are missing; sequencing was by immunoSEQ multiplex PCR. The sample has 2 million to 3 million clones, 90% to 95% seen once. The chain is built from TRBV30 and TRBJ1-6; D remains ambiguous. Sequencing was carried out using naive CD4+ T cells from PBMCs. The subset was: CD45RA+ positively selected. The TCR comes from a man between 18 and 29 years old in good health. Some clones in this sample may be carry-over from other donors' samples. CDR3 in DNA: TGTGCCTGGAACTTAAGGCGGGCCCGGGGTTACTCCTATAATTCACCCCTCCACTTT. Amino acids: CAWNLRRARGYSYNSPLHF.